This TCR beta chain appears in the sequencing data of a study of T-cell reconstitution after alpha-beta-depleted transplantation in children. General observations from the study: There were some patients whose high TCRbeta diversity at day 60 came from surviving recipient T cells and thymic progenitors.

Trimming removed 8 bases from V and 5 bases from J; junction bases left unmatched: 10. The CDR3 runs to 15 residues. Germline CDR1 and CDR2: LNHNV and YYDKDF (reference sequence). The authors prepared the TCRbeta library with unique molecular identifiers. TCRdb itself ran the PCR reads through MiXCR, one entry per CDR3 protein. The sample includes 800,000 to 1,000,000 distinct CDR3 sequences, roughly 31% seen only once; the top ten take roughly 27%. Comments on this clonotype: Its antigen is as yet unknown.

This TCR was recovered from a boy under two years old who had a stem cell transplant for SCID, so the T cells may come from the graft donor. The chain joins TRBV15 to TRBJ2-3, with 10 bases identical to TRBD2. The source was PBMCs, mostly from graft donor cells, collected 360 days after TCRalphabeta/CD19-depleted stem cell transplant. The CDR3 sequence: CATARVAGGLDTQYF. The CDR3 DNA follows: TGTGCCACCGCCCGAGTAGCGGGGGGATTAGATACGCAGTATTTT. The variable domain in full, with the rest retrieved from reference TRBV15 and TRBJ2-3, is DAMVIQNPRYQVTQFGKPVTLSCSQTLNHNVMYWYQQKSSQAPKLLFHYYDKDFNNEADTPDNFQSRRPNTSFCFLDIRSPGLGDTAMYLCATARVAGGLDTQYFGPGTRLTVL.